This T cell receptor (beta chain) was obtained from a study of blood T cell repertoires in COVID-19. The method was immunoSEQ multiplex PCR; TCRdb's version includes in-frame clones alone and lacks a portion of them. In the table there are over 300,000 clones, about nine tenths of which are singletons. With V trimmed by 4 bases and J by 2 bases, 1 base remained unmatched. The CDR3 runs to 13 residues. Germline CDR1 SGDLS, CDR2 YYNGEE. Specimen: PBMCs or T cells enriched from blood (not recorded which). The TCR originated in a woman in her 40s who had recovered from COVID-19. The rearrangement joins TRBV9 to TRBJ1-1; 8 bases fit TRBD1. The CDR3 sequence: CASSPGGNTEAFF. CDR3 coding DNA: TGTGCCAGCAGCCCAGGGGGCAACACTGAAGCTTTCTTT.